The 8 T cell receptor beta chains given below trace back to one sample, sequenced in a study of T cells expressing NK-cell markers. From its re-call of the 5' RACE reads, TCRdb lists each CDR3 protein once, without DNA. In all, the sample yields about 180,000 distinct CDR3 sequences. Sequencing used blood T cells: a sorted CD56 or NKG2C T cell subset, CD4+ or CD8+ T cells, or bulk PBMC T cells (not recorded which). All receptors come from a man aged 18-69 years in good health.

V gene TRBV7-9 combines with J gene TRBJ1-3. The germline CDR1 and CDR2 sequences are SEHNR and FQNEAQ (reference sequence). This CDR3 contains 13 residues. CDR3 region: CASSTRSGNTIYF.

The rearrangement uses TRBV6-4 and TRBJ1-6; TCRdb reports TRBD1, a call that lacks DNA to check it against. CDR1 is MRHNA, CDR2 SNTAGT, per germline. There are 14 residues in the CDR3. CDR3 residues: CASSRAGRNSPLHF.

The J gene is TRBJ2-2, the V gene TRBV5-1; the TCRdb D gene call, TRBD1, has no DNA to confirm it. This CDR3 spans 15 amino acids. Germline V gene sequence: CDR1 SGHRS, CDR2 YFSETQ. CDR3 protein: CASSLGTGGDGELFF.

This chain's CDR3 is CASSSLAAEGLETQYF. The chain carries TRBV27 and TRBJ2-5; with no DNA, the TCRdb D assignment of TRBD2 cannot be verified. This CDR3 is built from 16 residues. CDR1 is MNHEY and CDR2 is SMNVEV in the germline V gene (reference sequence).

The chain employs TRBV5-6 and TRBJ1-1; as DNA is missing, the TRBD1 call by TCRdb cannot be tested. This CDR3 spans 13 amino acids. Germline CDR1 is SGHDT and CDR2 is YYEEEE. CDR3 protein: CASSSNWGTEAFF.

V gene TRBV9 combines with J gene TRBJ1-4; TCRdb's D gene call, TRBD1, goes unchecked for lack of DNA. Germline loops: CDR1 SGDLS, CDR2 YYNGEE. The length of the CDR3 is 15 residues. CDR3 protein: CASSPEGATNEKLFF.

This chain links TRBV20-1 with TRBJ1-2; the D call from TCRdb, TRBD1, cannot be confirmed without DNA. The germline CDR1 and CDR2 sequences are DFQATT and SNEGSKA (reference sequence). The CDR3 sequence is 14 residues long. CDR3 sequence reads: CSARDPTGLDGYTF.

J is TRBJ2-7 and V is TRBV4-2; TCRdb calls TRBD2, which cannot be checked without DNA. Germline V gives CDR1 LGHNA, CDR2 YNFKEQ. This CDR3 contains 18 residues. Here the CDR3 reads CASSQEGLAGDLSYEQYF.